This T cell receptor (beta chain) was sequenced in a study of CD8+CD57+ T cells in acquired aplastic anemia. The wider study: Average DNA yield from sorted CD4+ and CD8+ cells was approximately 3 ug.

Genomic DNA constituted the template upon which TCR beta VDJ and CDR3 profiling was performed. MiXCR, applied by TCRdb to the reads, yields one record per CDR3 protein. Of roughly 280,000 distinct CDR3 sequences listed, 56% are singletons. Germline CDR1 is SGHTA and CDR2 is FQGNSA. The CDR3 covers 15 residues. V was clipped by 1 base and J by 4 bases, with 14 bases between them. The sequenced patients had an expansion of CD8+CD57+ cells seen by flow cytometry. Every patient had severe acquired aplastic anemia. Blood came from patients not yet given any therapy. This clonotype has a handful of counts. The antigen remains undetermined. Study conclusions and caveats: A set of approximately 29 CD8+ CDR3 sequences was shared between patients and controls, and these sequences appeared highly expressed in patients.

Sequenced material: sorted CD4+, CD8+, or CD8+CD57+ T cells (not recorded which) from PBMCs. This chain links TRBV7-2 with TRBJ2-7; a weak D match, TRBD2 (5 bases). The TCR sequence derives from a human donor with aplastic anemia. The CDR3, as DNA: TGTGCCAGCAGCTTAGTTCCGCGGGCCGGGTACGAGCAGTACTTC. This translates into CASSLVPRAGYEQYF.